The rows below give T cell receptor beta chains drawn from one sample of a study of shared clonotypes between healthy human individuals. The method was immunoSEQ multiplex PCR; TCRdb's version includes in-frame clones alone and lacks a portion of them. The table shows millions of clones, with roughly 94% occurring only once. Specimen: naive CD8+ T cells sorted from blood. The origin of the receptors is a man between 18 and 35 years old in good health. The CDR3 runs from the conserved cysteine through the conserved F or W. A D gene is named only where the DNA matches it firmly. The size of a clone is reported for some rows only, either as once, few or many, or as a class for expanded clones.

j_call: TRBJ2-1; d_call: NA; v_call: TRBV29-1; clone_size: NA; cdr3_aa: CSVEGVSVSEQFF; cdr3_nt: TGCAGCGTTGAAGGGGTATCCGTCAGTGAGCAGTTCTTC
j_call: TRBJ1-5; d_call: NA; v_call: TRBV6-4; clone_size: NA; cdr3_aa: CASTSGIANQPQHF; cdr3_nt: TGTGCCAGCACATCGGGGATAGCCAATCAGCCCCAGCATTTT
j_call: TRBJ2-7; d_call: NA; v_call: TRBV27; clone_size: NA; cdr3_aa: CASSPVDSYEQYF; cdr3_nt: TGTGCCAGCAGCCCCGTGGATTCCTACGAGCAGTACTTC
j_call: TRBJ1-1; d_call: NA; v_call: TRBV5-1; clone_size: NA; cdr3_aa: CASSLAGPAFRDTEAFF; cdr3_nt: TGCGCCAGCAGCTTGGCGGGGCCGGCGTTCAGGGACACTGAAGCTTTCTTT
j_call: TRBJ2-5; d_call: NA; v_call: TRBV2; clone_size: NA; cdr3_aa: CASSEEEGRGEYGETQYF; cdr3_nt: TGTGCCAGCAGTGAAGAGGAGGGAAGGGGTGAATATGGAGAGACCCAGTACTTC
j_call: TRBJ2-6; d_call: NA; v_call: TRBV28; clone_size: NA; cdr3_aa: CASSRPTLAANVLTF; cdr3_nt: TGTGCCAGCAGCCGACCCACCTTGGCGGCCAACGTCCTGACTTTC
j_call: TRBJ2-2; d_call: TRBD2; v_call: TRBV5-4; clone_size: NA; cdr3_aa: CASLDISGTGELFF; cdr3_nt: TGTGCCAGCCTTGATATTAGCGGGACCGGGGAGCTGTTTTTT
j_call: TRBJ1-1; d_call: NA; v_call: TRBV7-9; clone_size: NA; cdr3_aa: CASNGVDLFSTQEDTEAFF; cdr3_nt: TGTGCCAGCAACGGAGTCGATCTTTTCTCAACCCAAGAGGACACTGAAGCTTTCTTT
j_call: TRBJ2-1; d_call: TRBD2; v_call: TRBV27; clone_size: NA; cdr3_aa: CASSLWSGGYNEQFF; cdr3_nt: TGTGCCAGCAGTTTATGGTCGGGGGGGTACAATGAGCAGTTCTTC
j_call: TRBJ2-7; d_call: TRBD1; v_call: TRBV5-4; clone_size: once; cdr3_aa: CASSDRVLPLYEQYF; cdr3_nt: TGTGCCAGCAGCGACAGGGTCCTCCCTCTCTACGAGCAGTACTTC
j_call: TRBJ1-1; d_call: NA; v_call: TRBV5-1; clone_size: once; cdr3_aa: CASSLAFDEAFF; cdr3_nt: TGCGCCAGCAGCTTGGCTTTTGATGAAGCTTTCTTT
j_call: TRBJ1-1; d_call: NA; v_call: TRBV5-1; clone_size: NA; cdr3_aa: CASSGRTDFTNTEAFF; cdr3_nt: TGCGCCAGCAGCGGAAGGACAGACTTTACGAACACTGAAGCTTTCTTT